The 23 T cell receptor beta chains reported below all come from one sample, sequenced in a study of cytomegalovirus exposure and HLA in healthy donors. A multiplex PCR was run with 60 Vbeta primers and 13 Jbeta primers. Produced via immunoSEQ multiplex PCR; TCRdb's table is partial and in-frame only. The sample lists roughly 130,000 clones, 70% to 85% seen once, with about 2.5% in the top ten. The sequencing sample was made of PBMCs. The receptors shown here come from a man between 50 and 59 years old in good health and CMV-seronegative.

The J gene is TRBJ2-4, the V gene TRBV18; D is unclear. The CDR3 has 9 residues. V was cut by 3 bases and J by 15 bases, with 6 bases left in between. Germline V gene data show CDR1 as KGHSH and CDR2 as LQKENI. The CDR3 here is CASSPRAYF. The CDR3 DNA reads TGTGCCAGCTCACCGAGAGCGTACTTC.

The rearrangement uses TRBV7-6 and TRBJ2-7; D uncertain. The germline V gene has CDR1 SGHVS and CDR2 FNYEAQ. Trimming took 6 bases from V and 5 from J, leaving 11 bases between them. This CDR3 comprises 12 residues. CDR3 sequence: CASSQTIDEQYF. The DNA for the CDR3 is TGTGCCAGCAGTCAAACTATCGACGAGCAGTACTTC.

The chain carries TRBV5-6 and TRBJ2-7; 10 bases agree with TRBD2. Germline loops: CDR1 SGHDT, CDR2 YYEEEE. Trimming took 0 bases from V and 3 from J; bases not matched to a gene: 6. The CDR3 is 16 residues long. The CDR3 coding sequence is TGTGCCAGCAGCTTGGGGCTAGCGGGGGCGCACTACGAGCAGTACTTC. It is translated as CASSLGLAGAHYEQYF.

The chain joins TRBV4-1 to TRBJ2-2; D remains unclear. Germline values: CDR1 MGHRA, CDR2 YSYEKL. CDR3 size: 14 residues. V lost 3 bases to trimming and J lost 5 bases, with 10 bases between them. The chain's CDR3 is CASSHSTWTGELFF. The DNA of the CDR3 is TGCGCCAGCAGCCATTCTACCTGGACCGGGGAGCTGTTTTTT.

V is TRBV5-1 and J is TRBJ2-1; 8 positions match TRBD1. The V segment lost 1 base and the J segment 8 bases; nucleotides outside the gene matches: 2. Germline CDR1 and CDR2: SGHRS and YFSETQ. The CDR3 sequence is 13 residues long. The CDR3 DNA reads TGCGCCAGCAGCTTGCCGACAGGGGATGAGCAGTTCTTC. It encodes CASSLPTGDEQFF.

The chain combines TRBV30 with TRBJ1-2; TRBD1 aligns across 7 bases. Germline values: CDR1 GTSNPN, CDR2 SVGIG (reference sequence). The CDR3 extends over 15 amino acids. V was pared by 3 bases and J by 4 bases, with 11 bases of the junction left unmatched. DNA for the CDR3: TGTGCCTGGAGGCGTAGGGGGCCTCATGGCTATGGCTACACCTTC. Its protein is CAWRRRGPHGYGYTF.

This rearrangement joins TRBV11-2 to TRBJ1-2; unclear D gene. This CDR3 contains 13 residues. V shed 5 bases and J shed 3 bases, with 10 bases lying between them. CDR1 is SGHAT, CDR2 FQNNGV, per germline. The CDR3 region is CASSALLDYGYTF. CDR3 bases: TGTGCCAGCAGCGCCCTCTTAGACTATGGCTACACCTTC. The complete variable domain, with remaining parts taken from reference TRBV11-2 and TRBJ1-2, reads EAGVAQSPRYKIIEKRQSVAFWCNPISGHATLYWYQQILGQGPKLLIQFQNNGVVDDSQLPKDRFSAERLKGVDSTLKIQPAKLEDSAVYLCASSALLDYGYTFGSGTRLTVV.

This clone was seen only once. This chain joins TRBV5-6 and TRBJ1-4; D is possibly TRBD1 (5 bases). This CDR3 is built from 16 residues. V was cut by 0 bases and J by 8 bases, with 17 bases left in between. In germline, CDR1 is SGHDT, CDR2 YYEEEE. In nucleotides, the CDR3 is TGTGCCAGCAGCTTGGCCGGTCCAGGGCCATGGGAAAAACTGTTTTTT. Its translation: CASSLAGPGPWEKLFF.

The gene calls are TRBV5-1 and TRBJ1-4, with TRBD1 as a possible D gene (6 bases). This CDR3 has 14 amino acids. Germline V CDR1 and CDR2: SGHRS, YFSETQ. Trimming stripped 2 bases from V and 8 bases from J, with 13 bases between. Here the CDR3 DNA reads TGCGCCAGCAGCTTCCAGGGGAGAGGGGAAAAACTGTTTTTT. It specifies CASSFQGRGEKLFF.

The chain has TRBV11-2 and TRBJ2-6; TRBD2 aligns across 11 bases. CDR3 length equals 18 residues. V lost 5 bases, J lost 0 bases, and 6 bases stayed unmatched. Germline V CDR1 and CDR2: SGHAT, FQNNGV. The CDR3, as DNA: TGTGCCAGCAGCAGGGGACTAGCGGAAAGCTCTGGGGCCAACGTCCTGACTTTC. Residues: CASSRGLAESSGANVLTF.

This clone was detected a few times. The chain combines TRBV4-2 with TRBJ2-3; TRBD2 aligns across 9 bases. This CDR3 is built from 15 residues. The V gene's germline CDR1 is LGHNA and CDR2 YNFKEQ. V lost 0 bases to trimming and J lost 4 bases; unmatched junction nucleotides: 2. The CDR3 coding sequence is TGTGCCAGCAGCCAAGAGCGGGGGGGCCCAGATACGCAGTATTTT. Protein product: CASSQERGGPDTQYF.

The chain couples TRBV10-3 to TRBJ1-4; possible D gene TRBD1, 6 bases. The CDR3 contains 14 residues. The germline gives CDR1 ENHRY, CDR2 SYGVKD. Trimming left V 3 bases short and J 5 bases short, with 10 bases between. The CDR3 DNA sequence: TGTGCCATCAGTGATGGGGGCCGGAATGAAAAACTGTTTTTT. It is translated as CAISDGGRNEKLFF.

This clone was seen a single time. The V and J genes are TRBV30 and TRBJ2-1; 7 bases are a match to TRBD2. Germline-derived CDR1 and CDR2 are GTSNPN and SVGIG (reference sequence). The CDR3 totals 14 residues. V was pared by 1 base and J by 5 bases, with 5 bases of the junction left unmatched. The CDR3 spells CAWSEGLADNEQFF. In DNA, the CDR3 is TGTGCCTGGAGTGAGGGTCTAGCGGACAATGAGCAGTTCTTC.

The chain employs TRBV10-3 and TRBJ1-4; the match to TRBD1 covers 8 bases. The CDR3 runs to 15 residues. Germline V gene lookup returns CDR1 ENHRY and CDR2 SYGVKD. V gave up 3 bases and J gave up 4 bases; unmatched junction bases: 4. The CDR3 sequence: CAISDPGGLNEKLFF. CDR3 sequence (DNA): TGTGCCATCAGTGACCCAGGGGGCCTTAATGAAAAACTGTTTTTT.

The V and J genes are TRBV19 and TRBJ2-1; 12 bases fit TRBD2. CDR3 size: 21 residues. The J segment lost 1 base and the V segment lost 7 bases, leaving 20 bases of the junction unmatched. Germline CDR1 LNHDA, CDR2 SQIVND (reference sequence). The CDR3 nucleotides read TGTGCCAGTACCTATACCAAGGGGCTAGCGGGGGGGCTTGATTCCTACAATGAGCAGTTCTTC. Translating gives CASTYTKGLAGGLDSYNEQFF.

This chain joins TRBV7-9 and TRBJ2-1, with 9 bases that match TRBD1. CDR3 size: 13 residues. CDR1 is SEHNR and CDR2 is FQNEAQ in the germline V gene (reference sequence). V lost 5 bases to trimming and J lost 8 bases; unmatched junction nucleotides: 4. CDR3 coding DNA: TGTGCCAGCAGCCCGAGGACAGGGGATGAGCAGTTCTTC. It is translated as CASSPRTGDEQFF.

The J gene is TRBJ1-1, the V gene TRBV7-8; no definite D call. Germline V gene data show CDR1 as SGHVS and CDR2 as FQNEAQ. The CDR3 contains 14 residues. V was trimmed by 1 base and J by 1 base, leaving 7 bases between them. For the CDR3, the DNA is TGTGCCAGCAGCTTAGATCTAGGGAACACTGAAGCTTTCTTT. Translation: CASSLDLGNTEAFF.

The CDR3 loop reads CASSLSGKTYEQYF. The CDR3 DNA sequence: TGTGCCAGCAGCTTGAGCGGGAAAACCTACGAGCAGTACTTC. The chain carries TRBV5-4 and TRBJ2-7; TRBD2 matches at 7 bases. Per germline, CDR1 SGHNT and CDR2 YYREEE (reference sequence). CDR3 length equals 14 residues. With 1 base clipped from V and 2 bases from J, the junction kept 3 bases outside the gene matches.

The chain recombines TRBV4-1 with TRBJ2-1; tentative D call: TRBD1 (6 bases). The V gene lost 0 bases and the J gene lost 5 bases, with 11 bases spanning the gap. In germline, CDR1 is MGHRA, CDR2 YSYEKL. The CDR3 has 15 residues. The CDR3 DNA sequence: TGCGCCAGCAGCCAAGAACAGGGTGGGAACAATGAGCAGTTCTTC. Encoded protein: CASSQEQGGNNEQFF.

This chain links TRBV5-4 with TRBJ2-5; D uncertain. The CDR3 runs 15 residues. Germline CDR1 is SGHNT and CDR2 is YYREEE (reference sequence). The V and J ends lost 5 bases and 0 bases respectively, with 14 bases between them. This CDR3 reads CASRDQRAYQETQYF. The CDR3 DNA is TGTGCCAGCAGAGACCAGCGAGCGTACCAAGAGACCCAGTACTTC. The full variable domain, in which reference TRBV5-4 and TRBJ2-5 provide the parts outside the CDR3, is ETGVTQSPTHLIKTRGQQVTLRCSSQSGHNTVSWYQQALGQGPQFIFQYYREEENGRGNFPPRFSGLQFPNYSSELNVNALELDDSALYLCASRDQRAYQETQYFGPGTRLLVL.

J is TRBJ1-5 and V is TRBV5-3; D gene uncertain. TRBV5-3 falls under the ORF class, with uncertain function. The CDR3 has 14 residues. With 1 base removed from V and 8 bases from J, the gap between germline ends came to 13 bases. CDR3 residues: CARSLFAAPEPQHF. Written as DNA, the CDR3 is TGTGCCAGAAGCTTGTTCGCGGCCCCCGAGCCCCAGCATTTT.

This chain links TRBV14 with TRBJ2-7; a weak D match, TRBD1 (5 bases). The CDR3 sequence is 14 residues long. V was pared by 4 bases and J by 4 bases, with 14 bases between. Looked up from germline, CDR1 is SGHDN and CDR2 is FVKESK. The CDR3 DNA follows: TGTGCCAGCAGCCCAGTAGGACACCTTTACGAGCAGTACTTC. Amino acids: CASSPVGHLYEQYF.

In this sample, this clone turned up once. The rearrangement links TRBV5-4 to TRBJ2-7; 8 bases fit TRBD1. This CDR3 is 14 amino acids long. Germline V gene data show CDR1 as SGHNT and CDR2 as YYREEE (reference sequence). With 4 bases clipped from V and 3 bases from J, the junction kept 6 bases outside the gene matches. The CDR3 nucleotides are TGTGCCAGCAGCCAAGGACAGGGCGTCTACGAGCAGTACTTC. It specifies CASSQGQGVYEQYF.